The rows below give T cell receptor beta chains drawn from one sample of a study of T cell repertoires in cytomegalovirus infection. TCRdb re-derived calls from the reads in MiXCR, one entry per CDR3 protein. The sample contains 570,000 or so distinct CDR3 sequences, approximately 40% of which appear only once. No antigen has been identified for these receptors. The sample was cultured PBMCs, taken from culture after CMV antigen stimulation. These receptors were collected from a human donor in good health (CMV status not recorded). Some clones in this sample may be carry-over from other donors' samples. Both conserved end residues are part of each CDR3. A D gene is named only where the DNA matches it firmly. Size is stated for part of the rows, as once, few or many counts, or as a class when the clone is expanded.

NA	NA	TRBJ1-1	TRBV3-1	TGTGCCAGCACCGCGCGAGGGGCGAGCACTGAAGCTTTCTTT	CASTARGASTEAFF
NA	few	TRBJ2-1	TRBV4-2	TGTGCCAGCAGCCAAGATGAGTTTGGGCGGAAGGAATACAATGAGCAGTTCTTC	CASSQDEFGRKEYNEQFF
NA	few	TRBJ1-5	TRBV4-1	TGCGCCAGCAGCCAAGGTGGCAGCAATAGCAATCAGCCCCAGCATTTT	CASSQGGSNSNQPQHF
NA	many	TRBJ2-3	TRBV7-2	TGTGCCAGCAGCTTACTTGGCGGCACAGATACGCAGTATTTT	CASSLLGGTDTQYF
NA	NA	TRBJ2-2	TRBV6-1	TGTGCCATCCCCTCCCATGGTTCGAACACCGGGGAGCTGTTTTTT	CAIPSHGSNTGELFF
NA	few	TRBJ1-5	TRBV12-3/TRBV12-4	TGTGCCAGCAGTTTATGGGGGGGGCACCCGAATCAGCCCCAGCATTTT	CASSLWGGHPNQPQHF
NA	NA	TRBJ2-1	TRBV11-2	TGTGCCAGCAGCTTAGATCTGGGCGGTTACAATGAGCAGTTCTTC	CASSLDLGGYNEQFF
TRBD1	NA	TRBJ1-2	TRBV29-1	TGCAGCGGCTACTCACAGGGGATAGGCTATGGCTACACCTTC	CSGYSQGIGYGYTF
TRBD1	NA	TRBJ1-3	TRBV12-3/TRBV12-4	TGTGCCAGCATCCTCCGGGACAGGGATGGAAACACCATATATTTT	CASILRDRDGNTIYF
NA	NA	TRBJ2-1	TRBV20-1	TGCAGTGCTAGACAAGTTGAGCAGTTCTTC	CSARQVEQFF
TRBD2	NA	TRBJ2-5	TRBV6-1	TGTGCCAGCAGCCCAGCCTCGACTAGCGGGGGACCACAAGAGACCCAGTACTTC	CASSPASTSGGPQETQYF
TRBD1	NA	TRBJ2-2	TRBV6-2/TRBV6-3	TGTGCCAGCAGCCTACAGGGGGCGGTCACCGGGGAGCTGTTTTTT	CASSLQGAVTGELFF
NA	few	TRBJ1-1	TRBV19	TGTGCCAGTAGTATAGAGGTTTCTGAGGGCGGCACTGAAGCTTTCTTT	CASSIEVSEGGTEAFF
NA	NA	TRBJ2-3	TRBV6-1	TGTGCCACACACAAGGGGGGAGCCGGAGATACGCAGTATTTT	CATHKGGAGDTQYF
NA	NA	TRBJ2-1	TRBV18	TGTGCCAGCTCACAGGCAGGCTCTGAGCAGTTCTTC	CASSQAGSEQFF
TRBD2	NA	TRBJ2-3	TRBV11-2	TGTGCCAGCAGCTTGAGCGGGGGGAGGTCAGATACGCAGTATTTT	CASSLSGGRSDTQYF
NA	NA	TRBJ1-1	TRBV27	TGTGCCAGCAGTTTATTTAGGAACACTGAAGCTTTCTTT	CASSLFRNTEAFF
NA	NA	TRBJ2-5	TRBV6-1	TGTGCCAGCAGCTCCTTCAAGACAGAGACCCAGTACTTC	CASSSFKTETQYF
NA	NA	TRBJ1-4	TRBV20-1	TGCAGTGCTAGACGGGCCAGGACGGAAAAACTGTTTTTT	CSARRARTEKLFF
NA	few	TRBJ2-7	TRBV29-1	TGCAGCGGGGGCGGACCGACGGCTCTCGAGCAGTACTTC	CSGGGPTALEQYF
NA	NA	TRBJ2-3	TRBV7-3	TGTGCCAGCAGCTCTCGTCGGGACTCCGGGACGGATACGCAGTATTTT	CASSSRRDSGTDTQYF
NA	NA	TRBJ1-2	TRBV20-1	TGCAGTGCTAGAGCCGGGCACTATGGCTACACCTTC	CSARAGHYGYTF
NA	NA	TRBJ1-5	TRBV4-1	TGCGCCAGCAGCCAAGATCATAGCAATCAGCCCCAGCATTTT	CASSQDHSNQPQHF
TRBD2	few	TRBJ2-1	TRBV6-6	TGTGCCAGCGGCCCAGCGGGAGACAATGAGCAGTTCTTC	CASGPAGDNEQFF
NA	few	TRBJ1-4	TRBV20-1	TGCAGTGCTCCTACAACTAATGAAAAACTGTTTTTT	CSAPTTNEKLFF
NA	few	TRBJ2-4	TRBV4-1	TGCGCCAGCAGCCGGTCCGAGCAAGCCAAAAACATTCAGTACTTC	CASSRSEQAKNIQYF
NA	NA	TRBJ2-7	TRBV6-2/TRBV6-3	TGTGCCAGCAGTTACGGGGCGACCCTCGAGCAGTACTTC	CASSYGATLEQYF
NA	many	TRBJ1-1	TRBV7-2	TGTGCCAGCAGCCCAACTAGAAACACTGAAGCTTTCTTT	CASSPTRNTEAFF
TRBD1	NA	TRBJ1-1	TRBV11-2	TGTGCCAGCAGCTTAGGGGCAGGGGGGTTCGACACTGAAGCTTTCTTT	CASSLGAGGFDTEAFF
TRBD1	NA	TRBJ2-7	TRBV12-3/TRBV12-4	TGTGCCAGCAGTCCATTCACTGCCGGGACAGGAGCCGTGGAGCAGTACTTC	CASSPFTAGTGAVEQYF
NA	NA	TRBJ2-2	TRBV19	TGTGCCAGTAGTACCCCTAGGGACCCCTGGGCCCCGAACACCGGGGAGCTGTTTTTT	CASSTPRDPWAPNTGELFF
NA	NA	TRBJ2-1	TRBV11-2	TGTGCCAGCAGCTTAGTAATCGGGCGGAAAAAGAACAATGAGCAGTTCTTC	CASSLVIGRKKNNEQFF
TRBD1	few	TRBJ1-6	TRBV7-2	TGTGCCAGCAGCTTATTGGAGGGGGCGGATTCACCCCTCCACTTT	CASSLLEGADSPLHF
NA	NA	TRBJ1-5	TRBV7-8	TGTGCCAGCACGCCATTGGGCAATCAGCCCCAGCATTTT	CASTPLGNQPQHF
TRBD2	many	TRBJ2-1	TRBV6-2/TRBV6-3	TGTGCCAGCAGTTCCCCAGCGGGAGGGCCGGGGAATGAGCAGTTCTTC	CASSSPAGGPGNEQFF
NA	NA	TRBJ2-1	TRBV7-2	TGTGCCAGCAGCTTGACAGTGCCAAGCTACAATGAGCAGTTCTTC	CASSLTVPSYNEQFF
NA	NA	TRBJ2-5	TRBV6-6	TGTGCCAGCAGTTTCGTAACCCGACTGATCCAAGAGACCCAGTACTTC	CASSFVTRLIQETQYF
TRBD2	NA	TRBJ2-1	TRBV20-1	TGCAGTGCTCCACCTCTAGCGGGAGAGGTCAATGAGCAGTTCTTC	CSAPPLAGEVNEQFF
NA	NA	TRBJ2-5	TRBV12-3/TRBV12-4	TGTGCCAGCACAGCGCAAGAGACCCAGTACTTC	CASTAQETQYF
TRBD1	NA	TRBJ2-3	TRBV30	TGTGCCTGGAGTGGACAGGGAACAGATACGCAGTATTTT	CAWSGQGTDTQYF
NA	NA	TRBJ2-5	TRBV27	TGTGCCAGCAGCTCCAGGAGGGCGGCACAAGAGACCCAGTACTTC	CASSSRRAAQETQYF
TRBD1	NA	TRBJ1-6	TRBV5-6	TGTGCCAGCAGCTTGTTCGACAGGGTGGATTCACCCCTCCACTTT	CASSLFDRVDSPLHF
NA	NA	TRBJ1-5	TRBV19	TGTGCCAGTAGTGCCCTCTCCGGACCCGGGCCCCAGCATTTT	CASSALSGPGPQHF
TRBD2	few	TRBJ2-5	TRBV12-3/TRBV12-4	TGTGCCAGCAGCCGTCGGACTAGCGGCTACCAAGAGACCCAGTACTTC	CASSRRTSGYQETQYF
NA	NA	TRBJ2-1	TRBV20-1	TGCAGTGCTAGCTCTAGTTATTACAATGAGCAGTTCTTC	CSASSSYYNEQFF
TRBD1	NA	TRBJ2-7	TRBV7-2	TGTGCCAGCAGCTTAGTTGGGACAGTCGCCTACGAGCAGTACTTC	CASSLVGTVAYEQYF
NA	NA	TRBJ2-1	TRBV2	TGTGCCAGCAGGGGGATGGTGGCAGTATCCTACAATGAGCAGTTCTTC	CASRGMVAVSYNEQFF
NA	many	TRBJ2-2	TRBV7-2	TGTGCCAGCAGTTCGACTCCTCGGGCTTTTCGAGATTTTGCAACCGGGGAGCTGTTTTTT	CASSSTPRAFRDFATGELFF
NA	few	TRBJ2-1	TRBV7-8	TGTGCCAGCAGCCCCCTCCGGGGTAGGAATGAGCAGTTCTTC	CASSPLRGRNEQFF
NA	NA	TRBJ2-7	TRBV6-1	TGTGCCAGCAGTGAGCAGGACAGTTACGAGCAGTACTTC	CASSEQDSYEQYF